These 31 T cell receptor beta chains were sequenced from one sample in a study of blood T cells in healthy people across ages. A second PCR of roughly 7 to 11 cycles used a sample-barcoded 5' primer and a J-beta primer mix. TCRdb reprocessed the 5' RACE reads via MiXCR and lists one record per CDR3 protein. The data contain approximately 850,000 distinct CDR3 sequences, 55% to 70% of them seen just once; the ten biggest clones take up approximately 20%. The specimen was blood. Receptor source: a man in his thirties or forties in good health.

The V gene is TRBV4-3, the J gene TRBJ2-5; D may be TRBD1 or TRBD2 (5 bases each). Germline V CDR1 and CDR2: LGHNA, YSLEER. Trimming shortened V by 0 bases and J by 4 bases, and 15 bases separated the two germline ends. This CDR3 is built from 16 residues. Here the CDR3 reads CASSQDGAGRGETQYF. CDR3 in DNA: TGCGCCAGCAGCCAAGATGGGGCAGGGAGAGGAGAGACCCAGTACTTC.

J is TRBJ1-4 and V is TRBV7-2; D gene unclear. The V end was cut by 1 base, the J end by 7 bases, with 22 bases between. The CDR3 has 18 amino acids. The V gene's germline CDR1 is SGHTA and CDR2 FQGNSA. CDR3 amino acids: CASSLESILSQWGEKLFF. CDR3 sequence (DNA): TGTGCCAGCAGCTTAGAGAGCATCCTTTCTCAGTGGGGTGAAAAACTGTTTTTT.

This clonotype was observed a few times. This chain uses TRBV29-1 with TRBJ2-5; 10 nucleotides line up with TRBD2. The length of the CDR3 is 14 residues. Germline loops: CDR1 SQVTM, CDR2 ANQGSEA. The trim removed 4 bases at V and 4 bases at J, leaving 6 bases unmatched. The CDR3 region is CSVVIAGGLETQYF. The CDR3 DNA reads TGCAGCGTTGTAATAGCGGGAGGTTTAGAGACCCAGTACTTC.

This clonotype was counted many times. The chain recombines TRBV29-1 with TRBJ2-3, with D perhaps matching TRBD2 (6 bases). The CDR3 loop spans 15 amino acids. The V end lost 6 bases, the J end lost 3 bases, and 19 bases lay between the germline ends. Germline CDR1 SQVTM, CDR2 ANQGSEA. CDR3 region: CSVRSTSLVTDTQYF. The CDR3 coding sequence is TGCAGCGTCCGATCCACTAGCTTAGTTACAGATACGCAGTATTTT.

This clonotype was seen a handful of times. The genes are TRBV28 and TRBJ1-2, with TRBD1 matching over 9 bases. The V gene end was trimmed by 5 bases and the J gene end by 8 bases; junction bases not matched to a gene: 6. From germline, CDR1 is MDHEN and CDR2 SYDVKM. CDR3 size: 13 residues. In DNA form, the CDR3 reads TGTGCCAGCAGTCTATCCGGGACAGGGGGCTACACCTTC. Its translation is CASSLSGTGGYTF.

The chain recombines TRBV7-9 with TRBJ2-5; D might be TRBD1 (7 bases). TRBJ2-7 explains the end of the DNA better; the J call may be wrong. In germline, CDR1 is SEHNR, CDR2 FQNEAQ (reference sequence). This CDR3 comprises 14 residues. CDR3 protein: CASRRAGQRHEQYF. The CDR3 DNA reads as TGTGCCAGCAGACGTGCGGGACAGCGGCACGAGCAGTACTTC.

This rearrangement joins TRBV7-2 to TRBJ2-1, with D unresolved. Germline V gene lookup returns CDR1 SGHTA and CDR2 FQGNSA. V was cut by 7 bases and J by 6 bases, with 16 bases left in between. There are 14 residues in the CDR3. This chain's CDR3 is CASTPEPRSNEQFF. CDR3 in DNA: TGTGCCAGCACCCCAGAGCCGCGGTCCAATGAGCAGTTCTTC.

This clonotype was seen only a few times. CDR3 in amino acids: CAISESRASTDTQYF. DNA for the CDR3: TGTGCCATCAGTGAGTCCCGCGCAAGCACAGATACGCAGTATTTT. The chain joins TRBV10-3 to TRBJ2-3; D gene uncertain. The germline V gene has CDR1 ENHRY and CDR2 SYGVKD. Trimming removed 0 bases from V and 0 bases from J, with 7 bases in between. This CDR3 spans 15 amino acids.

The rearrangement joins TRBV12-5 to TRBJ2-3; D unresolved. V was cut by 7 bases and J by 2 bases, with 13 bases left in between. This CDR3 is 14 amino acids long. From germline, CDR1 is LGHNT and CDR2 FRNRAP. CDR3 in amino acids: CASVRRSPTDTQYF. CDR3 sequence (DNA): TGTGCTAGTGTTCGACGGTCTCCCACAGATACGCAGTATTTT.

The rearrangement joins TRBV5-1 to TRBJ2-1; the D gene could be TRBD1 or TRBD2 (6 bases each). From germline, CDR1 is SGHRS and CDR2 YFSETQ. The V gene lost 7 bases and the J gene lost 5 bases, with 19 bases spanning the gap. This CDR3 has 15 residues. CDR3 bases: TGCGCCAGCTGGGAAGGGGGGTCCCCAAACAATGAGCAGTTCTTC. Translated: CASWEGGSPNNEQFF.

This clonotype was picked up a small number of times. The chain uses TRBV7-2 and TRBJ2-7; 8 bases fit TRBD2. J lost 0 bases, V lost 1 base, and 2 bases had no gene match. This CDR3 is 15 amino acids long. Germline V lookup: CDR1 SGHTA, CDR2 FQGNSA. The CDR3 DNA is TGTGCCAGCAGCTTAGAAGCGGGGGCCTCCTACGAGCAGTACTTC. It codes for CASSLEAGASYEQYF.

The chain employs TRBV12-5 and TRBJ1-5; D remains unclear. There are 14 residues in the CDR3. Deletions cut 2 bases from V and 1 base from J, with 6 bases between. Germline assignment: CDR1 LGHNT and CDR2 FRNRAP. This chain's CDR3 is CASGLWGSNQPQHF. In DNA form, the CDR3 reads TGTGCTAGTGGTTTGTGGGGAAGCAATCAGCCCCAGCATTTT.

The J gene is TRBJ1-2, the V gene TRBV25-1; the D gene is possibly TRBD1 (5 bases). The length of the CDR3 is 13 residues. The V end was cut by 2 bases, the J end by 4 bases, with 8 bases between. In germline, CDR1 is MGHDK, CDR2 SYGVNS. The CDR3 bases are TGTGCCAGCAGTGAACAGGGTTTCTATGGCTACACCTTC. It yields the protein CASSEQGFYGYTF.

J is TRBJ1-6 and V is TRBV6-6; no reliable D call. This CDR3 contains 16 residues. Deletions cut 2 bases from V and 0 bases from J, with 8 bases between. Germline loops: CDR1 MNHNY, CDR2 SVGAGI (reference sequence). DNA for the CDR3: TGTGCCAGCAGTTACGGGAGGTCCTCCTATAATTCACCCCTCCACTTT. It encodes CASSYGRSSYNSPLHF.

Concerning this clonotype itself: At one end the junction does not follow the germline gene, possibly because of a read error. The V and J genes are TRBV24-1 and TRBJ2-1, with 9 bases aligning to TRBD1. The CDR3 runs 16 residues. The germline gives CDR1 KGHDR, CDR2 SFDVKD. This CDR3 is CATSDSGTGTYNGQFF. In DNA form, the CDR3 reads TGTGCCACCAGTGATTCCGGGACAGGGACCTACAATGGGCAGTTCTTC.

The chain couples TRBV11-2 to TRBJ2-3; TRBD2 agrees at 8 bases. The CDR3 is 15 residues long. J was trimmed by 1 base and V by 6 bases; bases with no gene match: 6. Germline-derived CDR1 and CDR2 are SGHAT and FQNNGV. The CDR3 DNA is TGTGCCAGCAGAGCGCGGGAGGCGGGCACAGATACGCAGTATTTT. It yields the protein CASRAREAGTDTQYF.

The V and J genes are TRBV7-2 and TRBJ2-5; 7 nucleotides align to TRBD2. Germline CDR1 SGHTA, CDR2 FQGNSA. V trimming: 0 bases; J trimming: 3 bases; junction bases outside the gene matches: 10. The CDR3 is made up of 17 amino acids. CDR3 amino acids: CASSLALGPSGKETQYF. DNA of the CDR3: TGTGCCAGCAGCTTAGCGCTCGGGCCTAGCGGAAAAGAGACCCAGTACTTC.

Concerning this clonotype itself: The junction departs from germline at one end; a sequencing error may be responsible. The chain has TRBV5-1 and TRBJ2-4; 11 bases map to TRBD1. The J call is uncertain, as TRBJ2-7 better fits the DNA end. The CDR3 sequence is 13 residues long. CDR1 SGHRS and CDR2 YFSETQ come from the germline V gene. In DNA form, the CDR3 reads TGCGCCGGCAGCCGGACAGGGGGCCGCGAGCAGTACTTC. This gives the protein CAGSRTGGREQYF.

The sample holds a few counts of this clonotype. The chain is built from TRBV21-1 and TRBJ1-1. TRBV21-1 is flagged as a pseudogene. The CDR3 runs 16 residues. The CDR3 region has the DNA TGTGCCAGCAGCAAAGTAAGGCAGGAGGGGTTCACTGAAGCTTTCTTT. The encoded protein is CASSKVRQEGFTEAFF.

CDR3 loop: CSATRNEQFF. Written as DNA, the CDR3 is TGCAGTGCTACCCGCAATGAGCAGTTCTTC. The J gene is TRBJ2-1, the V gene TRBV20-1; D is unclear. Germline CDR1 is DFQATT and CDR2 is SNEGSKA (reference sequence). This CDR3 region has 10 residues. V was shortened by 4 bases and J by 6 bases, with 4 bases between the two germline ends.

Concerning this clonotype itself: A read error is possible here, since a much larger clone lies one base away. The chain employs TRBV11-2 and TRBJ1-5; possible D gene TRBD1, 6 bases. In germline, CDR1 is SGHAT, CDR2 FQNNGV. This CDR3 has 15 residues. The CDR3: CASSSGAGGPQLQHF. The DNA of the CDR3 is TGTGCCAGCAGCTCGGGTGCCGGGGGGCCTCAGCTCCAGCATTTT.

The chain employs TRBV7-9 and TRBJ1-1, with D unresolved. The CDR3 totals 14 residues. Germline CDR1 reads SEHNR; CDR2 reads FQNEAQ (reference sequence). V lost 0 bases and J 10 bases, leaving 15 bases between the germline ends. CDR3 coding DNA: TGTGCCAGCAGCTTAGCCACGTCGGCAGTTGGAGCTTTCTTT. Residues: CASSLATSAVGAFF.

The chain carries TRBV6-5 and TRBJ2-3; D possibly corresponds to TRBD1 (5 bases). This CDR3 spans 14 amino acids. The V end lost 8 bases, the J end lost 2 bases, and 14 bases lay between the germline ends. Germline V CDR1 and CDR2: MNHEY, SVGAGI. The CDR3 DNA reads TGTGCCAGCCGAGACAGCTTATTCACAGATACGCAGTATTTT. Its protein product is CASRDSLFTDTQYF.

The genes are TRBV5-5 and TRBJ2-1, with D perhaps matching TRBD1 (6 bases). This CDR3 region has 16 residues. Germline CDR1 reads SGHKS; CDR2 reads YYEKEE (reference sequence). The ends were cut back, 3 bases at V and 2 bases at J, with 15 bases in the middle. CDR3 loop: CASSSQGFWTYNEQFF. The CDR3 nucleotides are TGTGCCAGCAGCTCACAGGGATTCTGGACCTACAATGAGCAGTTCTTC.

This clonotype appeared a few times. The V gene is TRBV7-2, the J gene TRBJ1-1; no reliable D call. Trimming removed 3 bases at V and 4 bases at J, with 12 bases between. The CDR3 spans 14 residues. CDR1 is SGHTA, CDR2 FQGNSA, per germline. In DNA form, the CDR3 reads TGTGCCAGCAGCTTGGCGGGAAGGGCCACTGAAGCTTTCTTT. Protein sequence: CASSLAGRATEAFF. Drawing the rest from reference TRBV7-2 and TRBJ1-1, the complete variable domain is GAGVSQSPSNKVTEKGKDVELRCDPISGHTALYWYRQSLGQGLEFLIYFQGNSAPDKSGLPSDRFSAERTGGSVSTLTIQRTQQEDSAVYLCASSLAGRATEAFFGQGTRLTVV.

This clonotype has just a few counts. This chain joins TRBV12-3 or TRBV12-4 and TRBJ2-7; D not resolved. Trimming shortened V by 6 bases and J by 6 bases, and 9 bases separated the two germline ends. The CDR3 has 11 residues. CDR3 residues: CASSFTSEQYF. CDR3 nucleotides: TGTGCCAGCAGCTTCACTTCCGAGCAGTACTTC.

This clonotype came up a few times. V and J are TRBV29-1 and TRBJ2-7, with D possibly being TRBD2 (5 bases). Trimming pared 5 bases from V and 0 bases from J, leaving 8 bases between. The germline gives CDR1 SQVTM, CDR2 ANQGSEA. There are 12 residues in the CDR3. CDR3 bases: TGCAGCGTTCGAGGACTCTCCTACGAGCAGTACTTC. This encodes CSVRGLSYEQYF.

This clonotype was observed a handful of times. In DNA form, the CDR3 reads TGTGCCAGCAGCTTATCACTGGATCGCTATCCGTTCTTC. Its protein is CASSLSLDRYPFF. V gene TRBV5-6 combines with J gene TRBJ2-1, with D uncertain. Germline values: CDR1 SGHDT, CDR2 YYEEEE. The CDR3 length is 13 residues. The germline V and J ends were trimmed by 2 bases and 15 bases, with 18 bases remaining between them.

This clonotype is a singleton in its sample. The CDR3 nucleotides read TGCGCCAGCAGCCAAGGACCAATCGCCGGCGGGCTCCGCGGCTACACCTTC. Translated: CASSQGPIAGGLRGYTF. This chain links TRBV4-3 with TRBJ1-2; D call uncertain. The V and J ends lost 1 base and 8 bases respectively, with 23 bases between them. The length of the CDR3 is 17 residues. From germline, CDR1 is LGHNA and CDR2 YSLEER.

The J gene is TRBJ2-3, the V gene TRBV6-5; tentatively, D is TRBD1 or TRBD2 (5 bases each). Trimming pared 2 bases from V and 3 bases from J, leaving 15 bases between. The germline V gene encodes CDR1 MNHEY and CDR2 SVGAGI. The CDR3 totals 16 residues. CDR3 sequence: CASSYEGSMRTDTQYF. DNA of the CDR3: TGTGCCAGCAGTTACGAGGGGTCGATGAGGACAGATACGCAGTATTTT.

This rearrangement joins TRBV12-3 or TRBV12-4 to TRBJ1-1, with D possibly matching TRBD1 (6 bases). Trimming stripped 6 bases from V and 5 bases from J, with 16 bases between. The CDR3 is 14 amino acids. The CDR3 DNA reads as TGTGCCAGCAGCATACAGGGTTCGGATACTGAAGCTTTCTTT. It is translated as CASSIQGSDTEAFF.